These T cell receptor beta chains were read from a single sample in a study of OX40 agonist ivuxolimab in advanced cancers. TCRdb's copy holds only in-frame clones and misses some; the assay was immunoSEQ multiplex PCR. This sample has some 140,000 clones, with about 93% found just once. The sequencing used CD4+ or CD8+ T cells sorted from blood, collected in a trial of the OX40 agonist ivuxolimab. The receptors were gathered from an adult with an advanced solid tumor such as melanoma, head and neck, liver or kidney cancer. CDR3s leave out the opening cysteine and the closing phenylalanine or tryptophan.

CDR3aa: ASSDGASPPSGYT; v_gene: TRBV6-1
CDR3aa: ASSSPTSTEAF; v_gene: TRBV28
CDR3aa: SPGQRNEQF; v_gene: TRBV20-1
CDR3aa: ANSSLYANTEAF; v_gene: TRBV5-5
CDR3aa: ASSLAGSGNTIY; v_gene: TRBV5-5
CDR3aa: ASSLEPAGGQETQY; v_gene: TRBV5-1
CDR3aa: ASSSDRSGGGNQPQH; v_gene: TRBV11-2
CDR3aa: ASSTDRIGYT; v_gene: TRBV5-6
CDR3aa: ASSLDKETQY; v_gene: TRBV11-2
CDR3aa: ASSLYRERAEAF; v_gene: TRBV27
CDR3aa: SAGTREKLF; v_gene: TRBV20-1
CDR3aa: ATYPQDEQF; v_gene: TRBV5-1
CDR3aa: ASSVAGDGYT; v_gene: TRBV9
CDR3aa: SVETRSGSYEQY; v_gene: TRBV29-1
CDR3aa: ASGAGTSGSTQY; v_gene: TRBV19
CDR3aa: ASSVGGTGGFGAEAF; v_gene: TRBV9
CDR3aa: SARLIYTQY; v_gene: TRBV20-1
CDR3aa: AISEEGSTDTQY; v_gene: TRBV10-3
CDR3aa: ASSRTRQGNQPQH; v_gene: TRBV6-5
CDR3aa: ASSLVGASGGAETQY; v_gene: TRBV5-1
CDR3aa: ASSQDAGPQPQH; v_gene: TRBV4-1
CDR3aa: ASSQVRGSHSGSYEQY; v_gene: TRBV4-2
CDR3aa: ASSFTGNWDSPLH; v_gene: TRBV7-6
CDR3aa: ASSVAQGRTGINYGYT; v_gene: TRBV9
CDR3aa: ASSFQAGEDEQF; v_gene: TRBV5-1
CDR3aa: ASSPGGTGTNYGYT; v_gene: TRBV7-9
CDR3aa: ASSVQGIGTDTQY; v_gene: TRBV7-2
CDR3aa: ASSLRGGSGYEQY; v_gene: TRBV7-6
CDR3aa: ASSLDGSRKNIQY; v_gene: TRBV7-3
CDR3aa: ASSLVPSGANVLT; v_gene: TRBV4-3
CDR3aa: ASSLRSGHNEKLF; v_gene: TRBV5-6
CDR3aa: ASSSDMNTEAF; v_gene: TRBV7-9
CDR3aa: ASSWDRTTLNEQF; v_gene: TRBV6-5
CDR3aa: ASSSHTGLTEAF; v_gene: TRBV6-6
CDR3aa: ASSLETSGGYEQY; v_gene: TRBV7-2
CDR3aa: ASSLGSYEQY; v_gene: TRBV18
CDR3aa: ASSRSGGVYNEQF; v_gene: TRBV5-5
CDR3aa: ASSVDPSGGLLTQY; v_gene: TRBV9
CDR3aa: ASSLDIGGTEAF; v_gene: TRBV7-2
CDR3aa: ASSKVNQVGQY; v_gene: TRBV21-1
CDR3aa: SVGGTEAF; v_gene: TRBV29-1
CDR3aa: AIRHTGNPYEQY; v_gene: TRBV10-3
CDR3aa: ALRGGGPKYEQY; v_gene: TRBV2
CDR3aa: ATTGGYNEQF; v_gene: TRBV10-3
CDR3aa: ASNPGGGGELF; v_gene: TRBV6-5
CDR3aa: ASSIRQPRSYGYT; v_gene: TRBV19
CDR3aa: ASSRAASGVTDTQY; v_gene: TRBV5-1
CDR3aa: ASSFQGASYNEQF; v_gene: TRBV5-8
CDR3aa: ASSPGTVNSPLH; v_gene: TRBV5-1
CDR3aa: ASSLNWAGGQETQY; v_gene: TRBV5-4
CDR3aa: ASSVDPLTDQPQH; v_gene: TRBV9
CDR3aa: ASSLRRRPYEQY; v_gene: TRBV28
CDR3aa: ASSPWGPEQY; v_gene: TRBV11-3
CDR3aa: ASSTGHLYEQY; v_gene: TRBV6-5
CDR3aa: ASSFNPRGADEQY; v_gene: TRBV5-6
CDR3aa: ASSLAPLSELADTQY; v_gene: TRBV5-4
CDR3aa: ASSPGGLNTGELF; v_gene: TRBV11-2
CDR3aa: ASLRRDRGLSGYT; v_gene: TRBV12-1
CDR3aa: ASSRLTSGVSTDTQY; v_gene: TRBV18
CDR3aa: ASSQDWGREYEQY; v_gene: TRBV4-3